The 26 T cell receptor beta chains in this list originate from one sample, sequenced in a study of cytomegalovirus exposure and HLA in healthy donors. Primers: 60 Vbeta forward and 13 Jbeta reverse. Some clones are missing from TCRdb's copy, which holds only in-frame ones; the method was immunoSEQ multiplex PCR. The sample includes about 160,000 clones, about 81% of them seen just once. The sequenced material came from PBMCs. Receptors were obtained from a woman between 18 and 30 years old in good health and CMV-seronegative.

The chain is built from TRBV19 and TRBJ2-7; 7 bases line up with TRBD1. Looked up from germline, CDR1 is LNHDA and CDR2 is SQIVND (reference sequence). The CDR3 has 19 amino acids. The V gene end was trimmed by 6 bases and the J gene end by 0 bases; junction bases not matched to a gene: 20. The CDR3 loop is CASSKKGQFEEYYSYEQYF. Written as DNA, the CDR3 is TGTGCCAGTAGCAAGAAGGGACAGTTTGAAGAATATTACTCCTACGAGCAGTACTTC.

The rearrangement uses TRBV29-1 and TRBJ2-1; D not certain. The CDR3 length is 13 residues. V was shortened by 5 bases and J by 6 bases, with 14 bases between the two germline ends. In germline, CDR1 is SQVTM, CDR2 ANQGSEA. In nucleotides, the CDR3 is TGCAGCGTTCGGGTGATGACCTCCAATGAGCAGTTCTTC. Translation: CSVRVMTSNEQFF.

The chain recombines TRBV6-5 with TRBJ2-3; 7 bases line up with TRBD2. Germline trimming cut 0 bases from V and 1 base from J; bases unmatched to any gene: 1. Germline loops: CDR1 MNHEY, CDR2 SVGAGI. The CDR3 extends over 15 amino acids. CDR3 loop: CASSYSAGGTDTQYF. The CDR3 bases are TGTGCCAGCAGTTACTCGGCGGGGGGCACAGATACGCAGTATTTT.

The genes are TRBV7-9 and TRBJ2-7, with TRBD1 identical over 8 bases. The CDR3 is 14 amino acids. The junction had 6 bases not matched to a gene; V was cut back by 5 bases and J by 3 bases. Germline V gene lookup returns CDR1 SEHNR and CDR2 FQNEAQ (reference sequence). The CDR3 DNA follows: TGTGCCAGCAGCGAGAATGGACAGGGCTACGAGCAGTACTTC. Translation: CASSENGQGYEQYF.

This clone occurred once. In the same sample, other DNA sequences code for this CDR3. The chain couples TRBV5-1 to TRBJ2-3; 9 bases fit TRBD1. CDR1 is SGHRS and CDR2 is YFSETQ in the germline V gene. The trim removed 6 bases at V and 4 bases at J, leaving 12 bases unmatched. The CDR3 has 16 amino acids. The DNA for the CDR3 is TGCGCCAGCAACCCGGGACAGGGACGAGTGGCAGATACGCAGTATTTT. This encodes CASNPGQGRVADTQYF. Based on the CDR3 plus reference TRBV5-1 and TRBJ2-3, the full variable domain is KAGVTQTPRYLIKTRGQQVTLSCSPISGHRSVSWYQQTPGQGLQFLFEYFSETQRNKGNFPGRFSGRQFSNSRSEMNVSTLELGDSALYLCASNPGQGRVADTQYFGPGTRLTVL.

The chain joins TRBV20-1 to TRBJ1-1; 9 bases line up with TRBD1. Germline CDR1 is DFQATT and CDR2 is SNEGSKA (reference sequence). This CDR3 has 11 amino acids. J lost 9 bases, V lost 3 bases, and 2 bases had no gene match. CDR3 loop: CSARGQGKAFF. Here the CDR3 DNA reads TGCAGTGCTAGGGGACAGGGTAAAGCTTTCTTT.

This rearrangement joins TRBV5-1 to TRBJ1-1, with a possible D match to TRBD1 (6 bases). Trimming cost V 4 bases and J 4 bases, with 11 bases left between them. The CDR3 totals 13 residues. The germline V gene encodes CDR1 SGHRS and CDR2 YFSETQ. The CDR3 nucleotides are TGCGCCAGCAGCCGTAGAGGGGGCACTGAAGCTTTCTTT. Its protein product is CASSRRGGTEAFF.

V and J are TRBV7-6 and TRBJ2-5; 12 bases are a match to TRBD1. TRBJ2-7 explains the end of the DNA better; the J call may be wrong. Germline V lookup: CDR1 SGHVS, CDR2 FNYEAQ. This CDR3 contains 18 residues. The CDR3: CASSYKTLGQGATYEQYF. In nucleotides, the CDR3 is TGTGCCAGCAGCTACAAAACCCTGGGACAGGGGGCCACCTACGAGCAGTACTTC.

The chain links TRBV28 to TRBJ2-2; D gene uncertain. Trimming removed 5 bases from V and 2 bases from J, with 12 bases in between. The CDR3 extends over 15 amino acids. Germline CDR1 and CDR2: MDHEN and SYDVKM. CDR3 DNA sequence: TGTGCCAGCAGTCCCGGCGGTACAAACACCGGGGAGCTGTTTTTT. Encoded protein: CASSPGGTNTGELFF.

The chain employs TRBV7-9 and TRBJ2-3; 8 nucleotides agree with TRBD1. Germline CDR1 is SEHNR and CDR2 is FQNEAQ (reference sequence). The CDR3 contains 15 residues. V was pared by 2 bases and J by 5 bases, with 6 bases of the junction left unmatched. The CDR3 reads CASSLSPGGVDTQYF. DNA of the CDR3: TGTGCCAGCAGCTTAAGTCCAGGGGGCGTAGATACGCAGTATTTT.

CDR3 in amino acids: CASSPPGPLSAYEQYF. In DNA form, the CDR3 reads TGTGCCAGCTCACCACCGGGGCCTCTATCGGCCTACGAGCAGTACTTC. V usage is TRBV18 and J usage is TRBJ2-7, with a tentative D call TRBD1 (5 bases). The V end lost 0 bases, the J end lost 2 bases, and 14 bases lay between the germline ends. This CDR3 comprises 16 residues. CDR1 KGHSH and CDR2 LQKENI come from the germline V gene.

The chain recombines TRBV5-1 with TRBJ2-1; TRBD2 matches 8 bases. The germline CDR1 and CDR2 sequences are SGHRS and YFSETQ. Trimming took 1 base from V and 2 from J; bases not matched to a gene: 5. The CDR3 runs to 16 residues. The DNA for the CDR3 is TGCGCCAGCAGCTTGCACTTGGGACTAGCCTACAATGAGCAGTTCTTC. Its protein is CASSLHLGLAYNEQFF. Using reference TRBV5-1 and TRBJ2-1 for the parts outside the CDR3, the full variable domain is KAGVTQTPRYLIKTRGQQVTLSCSPISGHRSVSWYQQTPGQGLQFLFEYFSETQRNKGNFPGRFSGRQFSNSRSEMNVSTLELGDSALYLCASSLHLGLAYNEQFFGPGTRLTVL.

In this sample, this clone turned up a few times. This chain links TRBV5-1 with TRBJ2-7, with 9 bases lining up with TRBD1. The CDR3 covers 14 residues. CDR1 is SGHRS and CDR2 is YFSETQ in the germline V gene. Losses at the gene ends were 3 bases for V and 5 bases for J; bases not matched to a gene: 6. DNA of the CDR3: TGCGCCAGCAGCTCGGGGGACAGGGCTCACGAGCAGTACTTC. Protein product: CASSSGDRAHEQYF. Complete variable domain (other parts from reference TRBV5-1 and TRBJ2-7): KAGVTQTPRYLIKTRGQQVTLSCSPISGHRSVSWYQQTPGQGLQFLFEYFSETQRNKGNFPGRFSGRQFSNSRSEMNVSTLELGDSALYLCASSSGDRAHEQYFGPGTRLTVT.

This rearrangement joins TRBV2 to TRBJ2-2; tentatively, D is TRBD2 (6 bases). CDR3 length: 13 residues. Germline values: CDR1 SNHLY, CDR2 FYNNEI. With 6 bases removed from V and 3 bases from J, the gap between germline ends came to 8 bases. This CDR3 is CASRGGDTGELFF. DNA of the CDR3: TGTGCCAGCAGGGGCGGGGACACCGGGGAGCTGTTTTTT.

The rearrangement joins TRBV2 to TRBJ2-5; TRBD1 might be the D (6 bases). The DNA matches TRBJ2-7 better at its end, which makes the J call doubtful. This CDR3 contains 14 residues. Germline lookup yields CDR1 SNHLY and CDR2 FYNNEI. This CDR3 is CASSGVGHSYEQYF. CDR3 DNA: TGTGCCAGCAGTGGGGTGGGACACTCCTACGAGCAGTACTTC.

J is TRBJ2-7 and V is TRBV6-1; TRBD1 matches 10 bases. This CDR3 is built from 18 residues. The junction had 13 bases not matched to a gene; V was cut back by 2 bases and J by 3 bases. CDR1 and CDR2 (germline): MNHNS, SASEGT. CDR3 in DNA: TGTGCCAGCAGTGAAACCAGAATCTGGACAGGGGGATACTACGAGCAGTACTTC. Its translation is CASSETRIWTGGYYEQYF.

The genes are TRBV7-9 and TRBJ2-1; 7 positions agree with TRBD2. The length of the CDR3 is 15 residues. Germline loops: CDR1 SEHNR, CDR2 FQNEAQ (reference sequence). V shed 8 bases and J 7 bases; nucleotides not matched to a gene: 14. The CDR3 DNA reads TGTGCCAGCGTGTCGGGGGGAGTAACGCGTAATGAGCAGTTCTTC. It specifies CASVSGGVTRNEQFF.

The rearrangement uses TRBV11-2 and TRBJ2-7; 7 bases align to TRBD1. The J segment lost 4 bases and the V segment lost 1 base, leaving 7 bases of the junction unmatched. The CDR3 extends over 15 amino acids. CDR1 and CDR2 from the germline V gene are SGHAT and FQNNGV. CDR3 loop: CASSLGTGSVYEQYF. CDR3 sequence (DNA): TGTGCCAGCAGCTTAGGGACAGGTAGTGTTTACGAGCAGTACTTC.

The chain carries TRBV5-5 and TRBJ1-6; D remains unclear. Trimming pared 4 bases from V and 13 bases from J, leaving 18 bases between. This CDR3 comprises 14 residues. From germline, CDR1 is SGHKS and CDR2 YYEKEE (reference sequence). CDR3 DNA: TGTGCCAGCAGCGAACCCGACCCGAACAGCCCCCTCCACTTT. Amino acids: CASSEPDPNSPLHF.

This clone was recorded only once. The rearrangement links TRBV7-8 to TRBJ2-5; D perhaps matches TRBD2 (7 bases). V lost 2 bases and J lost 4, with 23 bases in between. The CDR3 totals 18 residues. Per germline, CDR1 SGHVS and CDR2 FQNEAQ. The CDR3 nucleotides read TGTGCCAGCAGCTTACCGAGAACGCGGGGGAGGGGGGGAGAGACCCAGTACTTC. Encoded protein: CASSLPRTRGRGGETQYF.

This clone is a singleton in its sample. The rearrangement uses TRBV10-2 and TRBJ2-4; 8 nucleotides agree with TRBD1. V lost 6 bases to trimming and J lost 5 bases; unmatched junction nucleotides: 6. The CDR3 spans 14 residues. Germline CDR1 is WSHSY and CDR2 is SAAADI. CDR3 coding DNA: TGCGCCAGCAGCTCCGCGGGACAGGAAAACATTCAGTACTTC. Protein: CASSSAGQENIQYF.

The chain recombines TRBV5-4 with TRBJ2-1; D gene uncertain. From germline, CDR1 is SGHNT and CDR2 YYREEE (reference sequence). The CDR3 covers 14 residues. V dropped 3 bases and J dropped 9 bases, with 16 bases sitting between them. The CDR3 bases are TGTGCCAGCAGCTCCGCAAATGGAGTGGGTGAGCAGTTCTTC. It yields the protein CASSSANGVGEQFF.

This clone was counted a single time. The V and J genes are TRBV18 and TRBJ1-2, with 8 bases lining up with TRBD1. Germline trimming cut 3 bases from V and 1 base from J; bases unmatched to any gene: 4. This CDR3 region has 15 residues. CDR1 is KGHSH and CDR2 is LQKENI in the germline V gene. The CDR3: CASSPRTGINYGYTF. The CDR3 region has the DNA TGTGCCAGCTCACCCAGGACAGGGATTAACTATGGCTACACCTTC.

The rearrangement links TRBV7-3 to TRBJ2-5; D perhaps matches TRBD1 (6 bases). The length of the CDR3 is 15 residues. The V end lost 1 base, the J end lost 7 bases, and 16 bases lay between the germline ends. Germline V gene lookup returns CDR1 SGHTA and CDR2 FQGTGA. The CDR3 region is CASSLSGGQGTTQYF. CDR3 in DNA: TGTGCCAGCAGCTTAAGCGGCGGGCAGGGGACGACCCAGTACTTC. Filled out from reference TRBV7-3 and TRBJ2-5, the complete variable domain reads GAGVSQTPSNKVTEKGKYVELRCDPISGHTALYWYRQSLGQGPEFLIYFQGTGAADDSGLPNDRFFAVRPEGSVSTLKIQRTERGDSAVYLCASSLSGGQGTTQYFGPGTRLLVL.

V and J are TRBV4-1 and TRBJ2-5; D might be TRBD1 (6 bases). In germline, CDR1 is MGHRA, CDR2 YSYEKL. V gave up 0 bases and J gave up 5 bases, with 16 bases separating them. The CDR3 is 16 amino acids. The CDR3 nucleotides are TGCGCCAGCAGCCAAGAACTTGGCCAGGGGACGGAGACCCAGTACTTC. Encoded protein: CASSQELGQGTETQYF.

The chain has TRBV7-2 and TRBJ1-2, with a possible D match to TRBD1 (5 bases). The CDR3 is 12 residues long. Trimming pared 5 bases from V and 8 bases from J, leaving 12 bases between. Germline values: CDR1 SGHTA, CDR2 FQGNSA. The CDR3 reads CASSANRRGYTF. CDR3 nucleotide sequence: TGTGCCAGCAGCGCAAACAGGAGAGGCTACACCTTC.